This T cell receptor (beta chain) emerged from a study of CD8 T cells in ankylosing spondylitis. Study-level points and caveats: There was a TCR beta motif, made of several highly homologous variants, that appeared characteristic of ankylosing spondylitis blood. Disease-linked clones reportedly concentrated significantly in matched ankylosing spondylitis synovial fluid. The authors found the disease-linked clones to be CD8+ and relatively rare in peripheral blood.

This clonotype turned up a few times. Its antigen is not identified. TCR beta libraries were made by quantitative 5'-RACE with molecular barcodes. TCRdb re-analysed the 5' RACE reads in MiXCR, keeping a single row per CDR3 protein. The data hold approximately 540,000 distinct CDR3 sequences, with roughly an eighth observed a single time. The junction had 16 bases not matched to a gene; V was cut back by 5 bases and J by 7 bases. The CDR3 is made up of 17 amino acids. Germline-derived CDR1 and CDR2 are SGHTA and FQGNSA. The sequencing input was blood, either unsorted or a sorted T cell fraction (not recorded which). This receptor was taken from a male donor with ankylosing spondylitis. J is TRBJ2-3 and V is TRBV7-2, with 9 bases identical to TRBD2. DNA for the CDR3: TGTGCCAGCAGCCCCTCCCCGCCGGGTAGCGGGAGACATACGCAGTATTTT. Its protein product is CASSPSPPGSGRHTQYF.